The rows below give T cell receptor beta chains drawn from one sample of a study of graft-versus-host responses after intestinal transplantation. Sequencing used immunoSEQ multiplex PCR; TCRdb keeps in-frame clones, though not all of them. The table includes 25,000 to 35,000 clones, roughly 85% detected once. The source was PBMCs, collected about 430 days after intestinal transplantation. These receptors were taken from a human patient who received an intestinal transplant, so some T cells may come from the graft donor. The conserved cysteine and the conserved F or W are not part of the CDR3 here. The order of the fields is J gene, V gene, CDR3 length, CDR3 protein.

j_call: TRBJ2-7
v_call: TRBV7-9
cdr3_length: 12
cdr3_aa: ASSLGHRDYEQY

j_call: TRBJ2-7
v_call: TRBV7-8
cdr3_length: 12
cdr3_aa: ASSHGLAGYEQY

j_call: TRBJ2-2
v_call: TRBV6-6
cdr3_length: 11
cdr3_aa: ASSSSNTGELF

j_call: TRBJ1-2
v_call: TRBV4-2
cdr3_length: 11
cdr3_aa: ASRYLAGDGYT

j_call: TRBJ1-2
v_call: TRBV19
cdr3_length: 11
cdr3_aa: ASNRDRDYGYT

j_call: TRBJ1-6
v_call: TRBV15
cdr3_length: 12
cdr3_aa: ATSPGRLNSPLH

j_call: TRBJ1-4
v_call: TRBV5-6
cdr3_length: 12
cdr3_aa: ASSLGGGPEKLF

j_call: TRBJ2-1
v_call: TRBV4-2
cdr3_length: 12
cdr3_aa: ASSQSPSGTSQF

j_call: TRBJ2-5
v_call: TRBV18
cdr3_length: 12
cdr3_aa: ASSRDRGRETQY

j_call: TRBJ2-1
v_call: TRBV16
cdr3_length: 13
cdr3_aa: ASSRILDRRNEQF

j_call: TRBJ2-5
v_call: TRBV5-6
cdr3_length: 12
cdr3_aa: ASSLVLDQETQY

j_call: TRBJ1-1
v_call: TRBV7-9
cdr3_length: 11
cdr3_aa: ASSFPRTGDAF

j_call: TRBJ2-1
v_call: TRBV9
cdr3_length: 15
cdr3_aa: ASSVGGGILDYNEQF

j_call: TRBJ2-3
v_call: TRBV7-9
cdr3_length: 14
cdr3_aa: ASSATSGGALDTQY

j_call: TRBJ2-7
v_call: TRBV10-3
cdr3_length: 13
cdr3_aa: AISPSGTGSYEQY

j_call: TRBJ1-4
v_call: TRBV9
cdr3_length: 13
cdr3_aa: ASSPNLGGNEKLF

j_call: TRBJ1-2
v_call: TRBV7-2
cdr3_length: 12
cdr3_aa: ASGDRGRGYGYT

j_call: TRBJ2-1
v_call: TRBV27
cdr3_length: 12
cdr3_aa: ASSPGLSYNEQF

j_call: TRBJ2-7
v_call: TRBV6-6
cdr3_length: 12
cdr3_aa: ASSYSDRSYEQY

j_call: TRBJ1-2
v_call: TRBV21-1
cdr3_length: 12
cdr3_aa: ASSPRDTNYGYT

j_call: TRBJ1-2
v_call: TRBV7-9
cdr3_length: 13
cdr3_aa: ASSLATPSFYGYT

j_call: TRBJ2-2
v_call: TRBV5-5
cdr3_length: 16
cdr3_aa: ASSLRTGQGAPTGELF

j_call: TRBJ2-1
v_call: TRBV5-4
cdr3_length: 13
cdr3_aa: ASSLSGGNWYEQF

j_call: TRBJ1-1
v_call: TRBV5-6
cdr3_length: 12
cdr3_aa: ASSLASGYTEAF

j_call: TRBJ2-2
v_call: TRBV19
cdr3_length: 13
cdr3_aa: ASSKTGGNTGELF

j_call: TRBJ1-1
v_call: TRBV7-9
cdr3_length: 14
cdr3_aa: ASSLGQGAPNTEAF

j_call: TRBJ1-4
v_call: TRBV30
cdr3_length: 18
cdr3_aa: AWSSNRVPGQGTGNEKLF

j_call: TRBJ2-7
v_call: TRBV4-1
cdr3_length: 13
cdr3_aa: ASSQDKTRSYEQY

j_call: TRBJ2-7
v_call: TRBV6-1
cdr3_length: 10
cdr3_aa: ASSDYAGEQY

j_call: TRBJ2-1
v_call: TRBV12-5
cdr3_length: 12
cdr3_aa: ASGFSTFNNEQF

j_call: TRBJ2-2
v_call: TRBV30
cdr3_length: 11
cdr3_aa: AWKLAGPGELF

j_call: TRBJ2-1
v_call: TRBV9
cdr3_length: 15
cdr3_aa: ASSPQFGQGWVNEQF

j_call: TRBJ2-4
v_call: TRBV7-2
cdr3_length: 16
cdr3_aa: ASSLALRTGRAKNIQY

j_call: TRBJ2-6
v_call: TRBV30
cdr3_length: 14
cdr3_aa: AWSAPGPSGANVLT

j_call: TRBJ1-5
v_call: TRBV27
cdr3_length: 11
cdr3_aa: ASGVYSNQPQH

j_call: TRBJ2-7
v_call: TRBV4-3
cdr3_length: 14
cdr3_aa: ASSQGARGSSYEQY

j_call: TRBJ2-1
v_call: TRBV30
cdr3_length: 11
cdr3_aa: AGGRGFFNEQF